This TCR beta chain derives from a study of cytomegalovirus exposure and HLA in healthy donors. As for this clone: What it binds is unknown.

It was with 60 Vbeta and 13 Jbeta primers that the PCR ran. Assay used: immunoSEQ multiplex PCR; TCRdb lists only in-frame clones, some missing. This sample lists roughly 100,000 clones; its ten largest clones have 15%. Study findings and constraints: Among donors in an Asian-associated ancestry cluster, a later analysis reportedly found fewer N-insertions than the approximately 670-donor mean. It emerged from a later analysis that several of the most significant clusters appeared to be linked to common viral pathogens.

With 1 base removed from V and 6 bases from J, the gap between germline ends came to 15 bases. The germline V gene encodes CDR1 LGHNA and CDR2 YSLEER. The CDR3 loop spans 15 amino acids. This sequence originates from a man aged 45 to 65 in good health and CMV-seropositive. This sequence joins TRBV4-3 and TRBJ1-2; TRBD1 is a possible D gene (6 bases). Sequenced material: PBMCs. The CDR3 loop reads CASSQGRRGLDGYTF. The CDR3 coding sequence is TGCGCCAGCAGCCAAGGGAGAAGGGGGTTGGATGGCTACACCTTC.